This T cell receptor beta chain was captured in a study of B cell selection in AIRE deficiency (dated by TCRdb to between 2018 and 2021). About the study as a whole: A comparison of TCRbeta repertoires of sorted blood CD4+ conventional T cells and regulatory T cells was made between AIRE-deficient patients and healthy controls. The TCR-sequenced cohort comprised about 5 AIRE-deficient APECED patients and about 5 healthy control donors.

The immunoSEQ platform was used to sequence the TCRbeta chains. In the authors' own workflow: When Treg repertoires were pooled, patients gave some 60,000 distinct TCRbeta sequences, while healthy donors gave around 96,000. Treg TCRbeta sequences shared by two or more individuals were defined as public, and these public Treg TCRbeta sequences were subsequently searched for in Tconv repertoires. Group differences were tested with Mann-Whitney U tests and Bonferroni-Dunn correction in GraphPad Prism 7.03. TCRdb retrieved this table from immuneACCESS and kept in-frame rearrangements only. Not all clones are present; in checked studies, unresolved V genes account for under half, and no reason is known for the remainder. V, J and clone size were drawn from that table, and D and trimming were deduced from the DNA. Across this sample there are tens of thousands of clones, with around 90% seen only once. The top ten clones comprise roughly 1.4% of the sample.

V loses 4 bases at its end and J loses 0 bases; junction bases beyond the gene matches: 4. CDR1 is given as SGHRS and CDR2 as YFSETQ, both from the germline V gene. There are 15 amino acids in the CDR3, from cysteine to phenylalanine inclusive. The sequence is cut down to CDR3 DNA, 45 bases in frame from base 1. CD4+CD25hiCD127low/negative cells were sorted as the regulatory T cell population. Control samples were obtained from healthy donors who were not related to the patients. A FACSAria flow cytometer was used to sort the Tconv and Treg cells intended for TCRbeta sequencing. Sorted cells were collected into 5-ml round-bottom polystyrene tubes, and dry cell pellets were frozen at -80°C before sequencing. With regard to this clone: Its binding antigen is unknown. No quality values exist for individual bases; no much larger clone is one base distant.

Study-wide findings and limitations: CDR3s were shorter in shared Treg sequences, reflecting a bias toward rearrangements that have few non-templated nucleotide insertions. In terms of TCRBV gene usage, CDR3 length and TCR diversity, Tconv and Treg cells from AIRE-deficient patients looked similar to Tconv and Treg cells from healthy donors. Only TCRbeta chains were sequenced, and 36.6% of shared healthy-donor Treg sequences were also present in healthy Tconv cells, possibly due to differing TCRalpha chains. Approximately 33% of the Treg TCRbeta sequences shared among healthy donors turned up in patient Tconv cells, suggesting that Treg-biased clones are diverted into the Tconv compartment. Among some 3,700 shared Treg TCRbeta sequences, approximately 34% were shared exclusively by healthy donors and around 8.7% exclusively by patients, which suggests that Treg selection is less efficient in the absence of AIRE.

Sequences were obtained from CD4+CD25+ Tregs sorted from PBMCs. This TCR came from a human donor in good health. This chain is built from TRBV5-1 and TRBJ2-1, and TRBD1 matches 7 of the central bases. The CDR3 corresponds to CASSGAGGSYNEQFF. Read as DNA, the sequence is TGCGCCAGCAGCGGAGCAGGGGGCTCCTACAATGAGCAGTTCTTC.